Presented here are 32 T cell receptor beta chains from one specimen sequenced in a study of CD8 T cells in ankylosing spondylitis. The study's findings and limits: Characteristic of ankylosing spondylitis blood, it appeared, was a TCR beta motif comprising about eight highly homologous variants.

Their antigens are not known. TCRdb called the 5' RACE reads again in MiXCR, with one record for every CDR3 protein. Of more than 250,000 distinct CDR3 sequences detected, less than 10% appear once; the ten largest clones hold about 14%. Sequences were obtained from blood, either unsorted or a sorted T cell fraction (not recorded which). These receptors all come from a male donor with ankylosing spondylitis.

With regard to this clonotype: At one end, the junction sequence differs from germline, possibly due to a read error. The rearrangement joins TRBV5-1 to TRBJ2-2, with TRBD1 matching over 10 bases. The CDR3 runs 16 residues. CDR1 is SGHRS and CDR2 is YFSETQ in the germline V gene. The CDR3 sequence is CASSLYGQGDTGELSF. CDR3 DNA: TGCGCCAGCAGCTTGTATGGACAGGGGGACACCGGGGAGCTGTCTTTT.

CDR3 region: CASSLSWGVGPQYF. DNA of the CDR3: TGCGCCAGCAGCCTTTCGTGGGGGGTTGGGCCCCAGTACTTC. The chain is built from TRBV4-3 and TRBJ2-5, with a weak D call TRBD2 (6 bases). Per germline, CDR1 LGHNA and CDR2 YSLEER. The ends were cut back, 4 bases at V and 9 bases at J, with 18 bases in the middle. The CDR3 has 14 amino acids.

V gene TRBV12-3 or TRBV12-4 combines with J gene TRBJ2-7, with D perhaps TRBD1 (6 bases). The V gene lost 3 bases and the J gene lost 2 bases, with 14 bases spanning the gap. This CDR3 has 15 amino acids. CDR3 bases: TGTGCCAGCAGTTTCTCGGGCAGGGGTCCCTACGAGCAGTACTTC. As protein: CASSFSGRGPYEQYF.

CDR3 amino acids: CATSDLGPRGNTGELFF. CDR3 DNA sequence: TGTGCCACCAGTGATTTAGGACCCCGGGGGAACACCGGGGAGCTGTTTTTT. J is TRBJ2-2 and V is TRBV24-1; D is perhaps TRBD2 (5 bases). The germline CDR1 and CDR2 sequences are KGHDR and SFDVKD. CDR3 length: 17 amino acids. V was trimmed by 1 base and J by 1 base, leaving 12 bases between them.

This rearrangement joins TRBV6-1 to TRBJ1-5, with D maybe TRBD1 (6 bases). Trimming pared 7 bases from V and 0 bases from J, leaving 10 bases between. Looked up from germline, CDR1 is MNHNS and CDR2 is SASEGT. The CDR3 spans 14 residues. CDR3 in amino acids: CASTGQISNQPQHF. In DNA form, the CDR3 reads TGTGCCAGCACGGGACAAATTAGCAATCAGCCCCAGCATTTT.

The chain couples TRBV5-1 to TRBJ1-5; D ambiguous. The CDR3 covers 15 residues. Per the germline V gene, CDR1 is SGHRS and CDR2 is YFSETQ. The germline V and J ends were trimmed by 0 bases and 0 bases, with 7 bases remaining between them. CDR3 DNA sequence: TGCGCCAGCAGCTTGGATGGGCTTAGCAATCAGCCCCAGCATTTT. It specifies CASSLDGLSNQPQHF.

The table lists this clonotype with a few counts. This chain links TRBV29-1 with TRBJ2-6, with D hard to call. Trimming shortened V by 7 bases and J by 0 bases, and 7 bases separated the two germline ends. Germline CDR1 reads SQVTM; CDR2 reads ANQGSEA. The CDR3 extends over 13 amino acids. For the CDR3, the DNA is TGCAGCGCGGCCCGCTCTGGGGCCAACGTCCTGACTTTC. This encodes CSAARSGANVLTF.

The V gene is TRBV5-1, the J gene TRBJ2-3, with 10 bases identical to TRBD2. The CDR3 runs 15 residues. Germline trimming cut 0 bases from V and 11 bases from J; bases unmatched to any gene: 9. Per the germline V gene, CDR1 is SGHRS and CDR2 is YFSETQ. The CDR3: CASSLAATSGEVQYF. DNA for the CDR3: TGCGCCAGCAGCTTGGCGGCTACTAGCGGGGAGGTGCAGTATTTT.

With respect to this clonotype: Germline is not matched at one junction end, which may reflect a read error. This rearrangement joins TRBV11-2 to TRBJ2-5, with D possibly matching TRBD2 (6 bases). The CDR3 runs 18 residues. Germline V gene data show CDR1 as SGHAT and CDR2 as FQNNGV. DNA of the CDR3: TGTGCCAGCAGCTTCCTCTCCCCGGGTAGCGGTACCCAAGATACCCAGTACTTC. Translated: CASSFLSPGSGTQDTQYF.

Only a few counts were recorded for this clonotype. The chain employs TRBV29-1 and TRBJ2-1; 11 bases fit TRBD2. The J segment lost 0 bases and the V segment lost 5 bases, leaving 9 bases of the junction unmatched. The CDR3 sequence is 17 residues long. CDR1 and CDR2 (germline): SQVTM, ANQGSEA. CDR3 DNA sequence: TGCAGCGTTAGGGGACTAGCGGCGAAGCTCTCCTACAATGAGCAGTTCTTC. Translation: CSVRGLAAKLSYNEQFF.

In its sample, this clonotype was seen a few times. The V call is TRBV10-3, the J call TRBJ1-5; 7 bases are shared with TRBD1. Germline V gives CDR1 ENHRY, CDR2 SYGVKD. The CDR3 totals 15 residues. The V and J ends lost 4 bases and 3 bases, in that order; junction bases with no gene match: 6. This chain's CDR3 is CAISGTGTDNQPQHF. CDR3 sequence (DNA): TGTGCCATCAGTGGAACCGGGACAGACAATCAGCCCCAGCATTTT.

This clonotype has ten or more counts. The rearrangement uses TRBV2 and TRBJ2-2, with TRBD2 matching 10 bases. This CDR3 has 16 residues. Germline V gives CDR1 SNHLY, CDR2 FYNNEI. V dropped 4 bases and J dropped 1; count of bases not matched to a gene: 3. The CDR3 loop is CASSVWTSGNTGELFF. The CDR3 DNA reads TGTGCCAGCAGTGTTTGGACTAGCGGGAACACCGGGGAGCTGTTTTTT.

This clonotype has more than one count but fewer than ten. The chain employs TRBV6-1 and TRBJ1-2; D is uncertain. The V gene lost 5 bases and the J gene lost 4 bases, with 14 bases spanning the gap. In germline, CDR1 is MNHNS, CDR2 SASEGT. This CDR3 has 14 residues. The CDR3 loop is CASSQGLVSYGYTF. Here the CDR3 DNA reads TGTGCCAGCAGTCAAGGACTGGTCTCCTATGGCTACACCTTC.

The chain recombines TRBV18 with TRBJ2-5; 9 nucleotides match TRBD2. V lost 2 bases, J lost 5 bases, and 6 bases stayed unmatched. Germline CDR1 and CDR2: KGHSH and LQKENI. The CDR3 length is 15 residues. The CDR3 loop reads CASSPVAGVGETQYF. The CDR3 bases are TGTGCCAGCTCACCAGTAGCGGGAGTAGGCGAGACCCAGTACTTC.

This clonotype was counted ten times or more. The chain employs TRBV20-1 and TRBJ2-7; TRBD2 aligns across 8 bases. This CDR3 region has 15 residues. Per germline, CDR1 DFQATT and CDR2 SNEGSKA (reference sequence). V was clipped by 1 base and J by 4 bases; unmatched bases: 9. This chain's CDR3 is CSARASGSSPYEQYF. For the CDR3, the DNA is TGCAGTGCTAGAGCCAGCGGGAGCTCCCCGTACGAGCAGTACTTC.

V gene TRBV5-1 combines with J gene TRBJ1-4; possibly TRBD1 for D (5 bases). The CDR3 sequence is 15 residues long. Deletions cut 0 bases from V and 3 bases from J, with 9 bases between. The germline gives CDR1 SGHRS, CDR2 YFSETQ. The CDR3: CASSLVGTSNEKLFF. The CDR3 nucleotides are TGCGCCAGCAGCTTGGTAGGGACTTCTAATGAAAAACTGTTTTTT. Complete variable domain (other parts from reference TRBV5-1 and TRBJ1-4): KAGVTQTPRYLIKTRGQQVTLSCSPISGHRSVSWYQQTPGQGLQFLFEYFSETQRNKGNFPGRFSGRQFSNSRSEMNVSTLELGDSALYLCASSLVGTSNEKLFFGSGTQLSVL.

The genes are TRBV7-8 and TRBJ2-7; maybe TRBD1 (6 bases). This CDR3 comprises 15 residues. The V gene lost 5 bases and the J gene lost 2 bases, with 16 bases spanning the gap. Germline loops: CDR1 SGHVS, CDR2 FQNEAQ. DNA of the CDR3: TGTGCCAGCAGCCAAAACGTTCGGGACACCTACGAGCAGTACTTC. Translated: CASSQNVRDTYEQYF.

The sample holds a few counts of this clonotype. The rearrangement joins TRBV15 to TRBJ1-1, with 8 bases matching TRBD1. CDR3 length: 15 residues. The germline CDR1 and CDR2 sequences are LNHNV and YYDKDF (reference sequence). Losses at the gene ends were 5 bases for V and 0 bases for J; bases not matched to a gene: 5. The CDR3, as DNA: TGTGCCACCAGCGATGGACAGGGTGTGAACACTGAAGCTTTCTTT. Protein sequence: CATSDGQGVNTEAFF.

J is TRBJ2-1 and V is TRBV6-5; D perhaps matches TRBD1 (5 bases). Trimming left V 4 bases short and J 5 bases short, with 12 bases between. Germline V gene sequence: CDR1 MNHEY, CDR2 SVGAGI. CDR3 length equals 14 residues. CDR3 sequence reads: CASSFQGPNNEQFF. The CDR3 nucleotides read TGTGCCAGCAGTTTCCAGGGCCCGAACAATGAGCAGTTCTTC.

In this sample, this clonotype turned up many times. The rearrangement joins TRBV28 to TRBJ2-7, with D possibly being TRBD1 (6 bases). Trimming took 3 bases from V and 6 from J, leaving 15 bases between them. The CDR3 has 14 amino acids. The germline gives CDR1 MDHEN, CDR2 SYDVKM. The CDR3 nucleotides read TGTGCCAGCAGTTTCGAGGGCAGGGGTCCCGAGCAGTACTTC. Amino acids: CASSFEGRGPEQYF.

This clonotype appeared a few times. The chain couples TRBV10-3 to TRBJ2-3; 8 bases fit TRBD2. Germline trimming cut 3 bases from V and 4 bases from J; bases unmatched to any gene: 3. The CDR3 loop spans 14 amino acids. The germline V gene encodes CDR1 ENHRY and CDR2 SYGVKD. Here the CDR3 reads CAISEREGPDTQYF. CDR3 nucleotides: TGTGCCATCAGTGAACGGGAGGGCCCAGATACGCAGTATTTT.

This chain uses TRBV9 with TRBJ2-1, with D perhaps being TRBD1 or TRBD2 (5 bases each). The germline CDR1 and CDR2 sequences are SGDLS and YYNGEE. V lost 0 bases and J lost 6, with 19 bases in between. The CDR3 spans 17 residues. The CDR3 region is CASSVAGNGAERNEQFF. CDR3 nucleotides: TGTGCCAGCAGCGTAGCGGGGAACGGGGCTGAACGCAATGAGCAGTTCTTC.

This rearrangement joins TRBV6-5 to TRBJ2-5, with a possible D match to TRBD2 (6 bases). This CDR3 comprises 14 residues. V dropped 2 bases and J dropped 4 bases, with 11 bases sitting between them. Looked up from germline, CDR1 is MNHEY and CDR2 is SVGAGI. CDR3: CASSYTGARETQYF. The CDR3 bases are TGTGCCAGCAGTTACACGGGAGCTAGAGAGACCCAGTACTTC.

Remarks on this clonotype: A single base separates this from a much larger clone, so it may be a read error. The rearrangement uses TRBV29-1 and TRBJ1-3; D gene uncertain. The germline V gene has CDR1 SQVTM and CDR2 ANQGSEA. This CDR3 region has 16 residues. The CDR3: CSVDTAWTGSGNTLYF. CDR3 coding DNA: TGCAGCGTTGACACGGCTTGGACGGGCTCTGGAAACACCTTATATTTT.

This chain links TRBV18 with TRBJ2-2; unclear D gene. The V gene's germline CDR1 is KGHSH and CDR2 LQKENI. V lost 1 base, J lost 1 base, and 7 bases lay in between. The CDR3 contains 15 residues. The CDR3: CASSPLSENTGELFF. The CDR3 DNA reads TGTGCCAGCTCACCACTTTCAGAGAACACCGGGGAGCTGTTTTTT. The entire variable domain, with the rest obtained from reference TRBV18 and TRBJ2-2, is as follows: NAGVMQNPRHLVRRRGQEARLRCSPMKGHSHVYWYRQLPEEGLKFMVYLQKENIIDESGMPKERFSAEFPKEGPSILRIQQVVRGDSAAYFCASSPLSENTGELFFGEGSRLTVL.

This clonotype was detected a few times. This chain links TRBV5-1 with TRBJ2-3; 10 bases line up with TRBD2. CDR3 size: 17 residues. Germline V gene lookup returns CDR1 SGHRS and CDR2 YFSETQ. V shed 1 base and J 4 bases; nucleotides not matched to a gene: 9. The CDR3 DNA follows: TGCGCCAGCAGCTTGATGGGTCTAGCGGGAGCGGCAGATACGCAGTATTTT. This sequence encodes CASSLMGLAGAADTQYF.

This clonotype was counted between two and nine times. The chain recombines TRBV7-9 with TRBJ2-3; the D gene is possibly TRBD1 (5 bases). The CDR3 has 14 residues. V was cut by 5 bases and J by 2 bases, with 11 bases left in between. Germline CDR1 and CDR2: SEHNR and FQNEAQ (reference sequence). This CDR3 is CASSPRVFTDTQYF. CDR3 nucleotides: TGTGCCAGCAGCCCCAGGGTTTTCACAGATACGCAGTATTTT.

The table lists this clonotype with many counts. This sequence joins TRBV2 and TRBJ2-5; possible D gene TRBD2, 5 bases. This CDR3 is 14 amino acids long. The V gene lost 8 bases and the J gene lost 2 bases, with 15 bases spanning the gap. Germline V gives CDR1 SNHLY, CDR2 FYNNEI. DNA for the CDR3: TGTGCCAGCCGGAGGAGTTCGGGACAAGAGACCCAGTACTTC. Translation gives CASRRSSGQETQYF. Combining the CDR3 with reference TRBV2 and TRBJ2-5 gives the whole variable domain EPEVTQTPSHQVTQMGQEVILRCVPISNHLYFYWYRQILGQKVEFLVSFYNNEISEKSEIFDDQFSVERPDGSNFTLKIRSTKLEDSAMYFCASRRSSGQETQYFGPGTRLLVL.

The gene calls are TRBV29-1 and TRBJ2-1; 11 bases match TRBD2. The germline CDR1 and CDR2 sequences are SQVTM and ANQGSEA. Unmatched junction bases numbered 8, after V lost 6 bases and J lost 7 bases. The length of the CDR3 is 14 residues. CDR3 DNA sequence: TGCAGCGTGGGGGTACTAGCGGGAGTGAATGAGCAGTTCTTC. Encoded protein: CSVGVLAGVNEQFF.

The rearrangement uses TRBV20-1 and TRBJ2-7; D is tentatively TRBD1 or TRBD2 (7 bases each). With 5 bases removed from V and 6 bases from J, the gap between germline ends came to 20 bases. Germline V gene lookup returns CDR1 DFQATT and CDR2 SNEGSKA (reference sequence). The CDR3 spans 14 residues. Written as DNA, the CDR3 is TGCAGTGCTGATCCCGGCAGGGGGGGAAGCGAGCAGTACTTC. As protein: CSADPGRGGSEQYF.

Note on this clonotype: A read error is possible here, since a much larger clone lies one base away. The genes are TRBV3-1 and TRBJ2-1; D call uncertain. The CDR3 runs 14 residues. Germline assignment: CDR1 LGHDT and CDR2 YNNKEL (reference sequence). V was shortened by 1 base and J by 6 bases, with 10 bases between the two germline ends. CDR3 sequence (DNA): TGTGCCAGCAGCCAAGGTCGAGCAGGCAATGAGCAGTTCTTC. This codes for CASSQGRAGNEQFF.

The J gene is TRBJ1-1, the V gene TRBV5-1; D is uncertain. This CDR3 has 14 amino acids. Germline V lookup: CDR1 SGHRS, CDR2 YFSETQ. V was cut by 0 bases and J by 4 bases, with 10 bases left in between. DNA of the CDR3: TGCGCCAGCAGCTTGGCCCATCGGGGCACTGAAGCTTTCTTT. This codes for CASSLAHRGTEAFF.